This T cell receptor (beta chain) is from a study of beta chain features in type 1 diabetes. Study-wide points: Among all four CD4+ subsets, Type 1 diabetes patients had TCRB CDR3s that were moderately but significantly shorter. Equally in patients and controls, shorter templates might have been favored by PCR.

The isolated RNA, all of it, was reverse transcribed, so expressed TCRB transcripts were what got sequenced. Assay: immunoSEQ multiplex PCR; the TCRdb copy retains only in-frame clones and omits some. The sample includes tens of thousands of clones, about 66% of them seen just once. Between the trimmed V and J ends, which lost 1 base and 8 bases, there was a span of 6 bases. CDR1 is LNHDA and CDR2 is SQIVND in the germline V gene (reference sequence). This CDR3 is 13 amino acids long. Via CD45RO/CCR7/CD25/CD127/CD95/CD27, cells of the CD4+ naive, central memory, regulatory and stem cell-like memory subsets were sorted. Comment on this clone: Its cognate antigen is unknown.

J is TRBJ1-6 and V is TRBV19, with D unresolved. The sequence was obtained from a woman between 18 and 30 years old with type 1 diabetes. Sequencing was done on a sample of Tregs from blood. The CDR3 sequence: CASSIVSYSPLHF. The DNA for the CDR3 is TGTGCCAGTAGTATAGTAAGCTATTCACCCCTCCACTTT.